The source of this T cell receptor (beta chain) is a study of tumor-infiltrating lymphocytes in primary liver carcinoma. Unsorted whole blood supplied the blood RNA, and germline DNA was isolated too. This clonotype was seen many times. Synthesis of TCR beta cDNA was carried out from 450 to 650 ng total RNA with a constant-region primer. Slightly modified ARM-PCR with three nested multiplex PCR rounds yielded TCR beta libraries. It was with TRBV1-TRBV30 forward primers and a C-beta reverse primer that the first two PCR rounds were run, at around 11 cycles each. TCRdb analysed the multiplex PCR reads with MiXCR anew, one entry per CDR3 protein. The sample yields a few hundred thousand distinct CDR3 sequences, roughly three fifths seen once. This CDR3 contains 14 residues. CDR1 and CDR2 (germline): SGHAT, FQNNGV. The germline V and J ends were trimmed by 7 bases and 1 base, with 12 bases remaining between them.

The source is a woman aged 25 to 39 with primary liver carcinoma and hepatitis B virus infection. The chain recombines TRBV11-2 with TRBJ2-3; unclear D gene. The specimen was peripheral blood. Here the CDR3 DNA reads TGTGCCAGCATGGGTTTACGCGGCACAGATACGCAGTATTTT. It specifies CASMGLRGTDTQYF.